The rows below give T cell receptor beta chains drawn from one sample of a study of cytomegalovirus exposure and HLA in healthy donors. Here immunoSEQ multiplex PCR was the method, and the copy in TCRdb shows in-frame clones only, minus some. The sample holds about 200,000 clones. The sequenced sample consisted of PBMCs. These receptors were taken from a young man in good health and CMV-seronegative. The CDR3 runs from the conserved cysteine through the conserved F or W. A D gene is named only where the DNA matches it firmly.

v_call	j_call	d_call	cdr3_aa	cdr3_nt
TRBV11-3	TRBJ2-7	TRBD1	CASSLDRGRNEQYF	TGTGCCAGCAGCTTAGACAGGGGGCGGAACGAGCAGTACTTC
TRBV7-2	TRBJ2-3	.	CASSPQFPPQDTQYF	TGTGCCAGCAGCCCCCAGTTTCCACCCCAAGATACGCAGTATTTT
TRBV11-3	TRBJ2-5	TRBD2	CASSVGTSGGGEETQYF	TGTGCCAGCAGCGTCGGGACTAGCGGGGGGGGTGAAGAGACCCAGTACTTC
TRBV15	TRBJ1-2	TRBD1	CATSRDSLEVNYGYTF	TGTGCCACCAGCCGGGACAGCCTAGAAGTTAACTATGGCTACACCTTC
TRBV19	TRBJ1-1	TRBD1	CATRQGARTEAFF	TGTGCCACTCGACAGGGGGCAAGGACTGAAGCTTTCTTT
TRBV7-7	TRBJ1-5	TRBD1	CASSLLPGAAWGQGDNQPQHF	TGTGCCAGCAGCTTACTGCCCGGTGCTGCCTGGGGACAGGGGGATAATCAGCCCCAGCATTTT
TRBV7-9	TRBJ2-3	TRBD2	CASSRTSERTDTQYF	TGTGCCAGCAGCCGGACTAGCGAGCGCACAGATACGCAGTATTTT
TRBV18	TRBJ1-2	TRBD1	CASSRTGNDYGYTF	TGTGCCAGCTCACGGACAGGAAACGACTATGGCTACACCTTC
TRBV9	TRBJ2-1	.	CASSVEGQRTYNEQFF	TGTGCCAGCAGCGTAGAAGGCCAGCGGACCTACAATGAGCAGTTCTTC
TRBV7-7	TRBJ2-7	TRBD2	CASSPGASGKHEQYF	TGTGCCAGCAGCCCTGGTGCTAGCGGTAAGCACGAGCAGTACTTC
TRBV6-6	TRBJ1-1	.	CASSLRQAMNTEAFF	TGTGCCAGCAGCCTTCGGCAGGCCATGAACACTGAAGCTTTCTTT
TRBV9	TRBJ2-5	TRBD2	CASSVGIAGALETQYF	TGTGCCAGCAGCGTAGGGATAGCGGGGGCGCTAGAGACCCAGTACTTC
TRBV30	TRBJ2-7	.	CAWSLGWEAYYEQYF	TGTGCCTGGAGCCTAGGGTGGGAGGCCTACTACGAGCAGTACTTC
TRBV21-1	TRBJ2-7	.	CASRNIYEQYF	TGTGCCAGCAGGAACATCTACGAGCAGTACTTC
TRBV2	TRBJ2-5	.	CASGRDTIETQYF	TGTGCCAGCGGGAGAGATACCATCGAGACCCAGTACTTC
TRBV14	TRBJ1-2	.	CASSQFQGWNYGYTF	TGTGCCAGCAGCCAGTTCCAGGGGTGGAACTATGGCTACACCTTC
TRBV6-6	TRBJ2-7	.	CASSLTHGGNEQYF	TGTGCCAGCAGCCTTACCCATGGGGGGAACGAGCAGTACTTC
TRBV2	TRBJ2-1	.	CASRDSLEQFF	TGTGCCAGCAGGGACTCCCTTGAGCAGTTCTTC
TRBV6-1	TRBJ1-2	TRBD1	CASSDFETGGWGGYTF	TGTGCCAGCAGTGATTTCGAGACAGGGGGCTGGGGTGGCTACACCTTC
TRBV11-3	TRBJ2-2	TRBD2	CASSLAGGKNTGELFF	TGTGCCAGCAGCTTAGCGGGGGGTAAAAACACCGGGGAGCTGTTTTTT
TRBV7-9	TRBJ2-7	TRBD2	CASSFPTALAGVGEQYF	TGTGCCAGCAGCTTTCCTACGGCCCTAGCGGGAGTAGGCGAGCAGTACTTC
TRBV10-1	TRBJ2-4	.	CASSSGTRQDKNIQYF	TGCGCCAGCAGCTCCGGGACACGGCAGGATAAAAACATTCAGTACTTC
TRBV11-2	TRBJ2-7	TRBD2	CASSPGGYEQYF	TGTGCCAGCAGCCCGGGGGGTTACGAGCAGTACTTC
TRBV6-5	TRBJ1-5	.	CASSSGNFQPQHF	TGTGCCAGCAGTTCGGGGAATTTTCAGCCCCAGCATTTT
TRBV18	TRBJ1-4	TRBD1	CASSLGTVATNEKLFF	TGTGCCAGCTCACTGGGGACAGTTGCAACTAATGAAAAACTGTTTTTT
TRBV5-1	TRBJ1-5	.	CASSVDGYGNQPQHF	TGCGCCAGCAGCGTGGACGGGTATGGCAATCAGCCCCAGCATTTT
TRBV25-1	TRBJ2-1	.	CASGGRAGTFNEQFF	TGTGCCAGCGGGGGACGGGCCGGGACTTTCAATGAGCAGTTCTTC
TRBV5-1	TRBJ1-1	TRBD1	CASRGETGGVTEAFF	TGCGCCAGCAGGGGAGAGACAGGGGGAGTCACTGAAGCTTTCTTT
TRBV9	TRBJ2-7	.	CASSVGVQGSYEQYF	TGTGCCAGCAGCGTAGGAGTGCAGGGGAGTTACGAGCAGTACTTC
TRBV7-9	TRBJ1-4	.	CASSSPPPGNFKEKLFF	TGTGCCAGCAGCTCGCCCCCCCCAGGGAACTTCAAAGAAAAACTGTTTTTT
TRBV30	TRBJ2-7	.	CAWKDSAYEQYF	TGTGCCTGGAAGGACTCAGCCTACGAGCAGTACTTC
TRBV6-5	TRBJ1-4	.	CASSYSSGFLNEKLFF	TGTGCCAGCAGTTACTCTTCCGGGTTCCTAAATGAAAAACTGTTTTTT
TRBV12-5	TRBJ1-2	TRBD1	CASGGQGAEGYGYTF	TGTGCTAGTGGGGGACAGGGGGCGGAGGGTTATGGCTACACCTTC
TRBV9	TRBJ1-5	TRBD1	CASSPDRGEVPQHF	TGTGCCAGCAGCCCGGACAGGGGGGAAGTGCCCCAGCATTTT
TRBV10-1	TRBJ2-7	TRBD2	CASSESGLAGAGEQYF	TGCGCCAGCAGTGAGTCTGGGCTAGCGGGGGCTGGCGAGCAGTACTTC
TRBV7-3	TRBJ2-7	TRBD2	CASSPGGGSPEQYF	TGTGCCAGCAGCCCCGGGGGGGGAAGCCCAGAGCAGTACTTC
TRBV5-5	TRBJ2-7	.	CASSLDYSYEQYF	TGTGCCAGCAGCTTGGACTACTCCTACGAGCAGTACTTC
TRBV9	TRBJ1-1	.	CASSVGGRLVHTEAFF	TGTGCCAGCAGCGTAGGTGGCAGACTCGTTCACACTGAAGCTTTCTTT
TRBV7-9	TRBJ2-5	TRBD2	CASSRDTSGRQETQYF	TGTGCCAGCAGCCGGGACACTAGCGGGAGGCAAGAGACCCAGTACTTC
TRBV7-2	TRBJ1-1	TRBD1	CASSTGQGATEAFF	TGTGCCAGCAGCACGGGACAGGGGGCGACTGAAGCTTTCTTT
TRBV18	TRBJ1-4	.	CASSPLQGSNEKLFF	TGTGCCAGCTCACCCTTACAGGGAAGCAATGAAAAACTGTTTTTT